Listed below are T cell receptor beta chains from one sample, sequenced in a study of memory CD4+ T cells and cytomegalovirus serostatus. Sequenced by immunoSEQ multiplex PCR; TCRdb stores in-frame clones only, minus some. Of about 56,000 clones listed, about 80% are singletons. The sample consisted of memory CD4+ T cells from blood. The receptors stem from an adult in good health and CMV-seropositive. Both conserved end residues are part of each CDR3. A D gene is named only where the DNA matches it firmly. Clone size appears in some rows only: once, few, many, or a class for an expanded clone.

>TRBV7-7|.|TRBJ1-5|few
TGTGCCAGCAGCTTAGGAAGGGATCAGCCCCAGCATTTT
CASSLGRDQPQHF
>TRBV6-5|.|TRBJ2-3|.
TGTGCCAGCAGTTCCGGAGTCGTGCGAGATACGCAGTATTTT
CASSSGVVRDTQYF
>TRBV10-2|.|TRBJ1-2|.
TGCGCCAGCAGTGCAGGGGCCCTTGGCTACACCTTC
CASSAGALGYTF
>TRBV9|TRBD1|TRBJ2-5|.
TGTGCCAGCAGCCCGGGACAGGCTCGGGAGACCCAGTACTTC
CASSPGQARETQYF
>TRBV30|.|TRBJ1-1|.
TGTGCCTGGAGTAAAGGACCCATCGTGGCAGCTTTCTTT
CAWSKGPIVAAFF
>TRBV11-2|TRBD1|TRBJ1-2|.
TGTGCCAGCAGCTCTGGACAGGATTATGGCTACACCTTC
CASSSGQDYGYTF
>TRBV11-2|.|TRBJ2-3|few
TGTGCCAGCAGCTTAGATCTTAAGCGGCGCAGCACAGATACGCAGTATTTT
CASSLDLKRRSTDTQYF
>TRBV6-6|.|TRBJ1-2|.
TGTGCCAGCAGGGTCACAGGGCCCCCTGGGAGTGGCTACACCTTC
CASRVTGPPGSGYTF
>TRBV11-2|.|TRBJ2-3|.
TGTGCCAGCAGCTTAGGGGGGGATACGCAGTATTTT
CASSLGGDTQYF
>TRBV28|TRBD2|TRBJ2-1|.
TGTGCCAGCAGTTTCTCTACCGCTAGCGGGAGGTACAATGAGCAGTTCTTC
CASSFSTASGRYNEQFF
>TRBV6-6|TRBD2|TRBJ2-3|.
TGTGCCAGCAGTCAGCGGGAGGCCACAGATACGCAGTATTTT
CASSQREATDTQYF
>TRBV7-2|.|TRBJ2-7|.
TGTGCCAGCAGCCCTCACTACGAGCAGTACTTC
CASSPHYEQYF
>TRBV7-9|TRBD2|TRBJ2-2|.
TGTGCCAGCAGCTTAGGGGCTAGCGGGAGGTCGACCGGGGAGCTGTTTTTT
CASSLGASGRSTGELFF
>TRBV10-3|.|TRBJ2-2|.
TGTGCCATCAGTGAATTAGGTGGCACCGGGGAGCTGTTTTTT
CAISELGGTGELFF
>TRBV5-1|TRBD2|TRBJ2-1|.
TGCGCCAGCAGCTTGGGGGCTAGCGGCCCCAATGAGCAGTTCTTC
CASSLGASGPNEQFF
>TRBV5-4|.|TRBJ1-3|.
TGTGCCAGCAGCTTTGACAGGAATGGAAACACCATATATTTT
CASSFDRNGNTIYF
>TRBV7-3|.|TRBJ2-2|.
TGTGCCAGCAGCCCCCAAGGACTGACGAACACCGGGGAGCTGTTTTTT
CASSPQGLTNTGELFF
>TRBV14|TRBD2|TRBJ2-1|.
TGTGCCAGCAGCCTCCTAACTGGGACTAGCGGGAGGGTGGATGAGCAGTTCTTC
CASSLLTGTSGRVDEQFF
>TRBV6-4|TRBD2|TRBJ2-2|.
TGTGCCAGCACCTGCCGTAGCGGGAGTAGCACCGGGGAGCTGTTTTTT
CASTCRSGSSTGELFF
>TRBV11-2|TRBD1|TRBJ1-4|.
TGTGCCAGCAGCTTAGGGGACAGGGTAATAGGAAAACTGTTTTTT
CASSLGDRVIGKLFF
>TRBV30|.|TRBJ1-2|.
TGTGCCTGGAACCCCGCGGGGGCGGGTCTCTATGGCTACACCTTC
CAWNPAGAGLYGYTF
>TRBV7-8|.|TRBJ2-1|.
TGTGCCAGCAGCCAGCGCCGGACCGGGAACAATGAGCAGTTCTTC
CASSQRRTGNNEQFF
>TRBV28|.|TRBJ1-1|.
TGTGCCAGCAGTTTAAAGGGTCCGAATCCCGTGAACACTGAAGCTTTCTTT
CASSLKGPNPVNTEAFF
>TRBV6-5|.|TRBJ1-2|.
TGTGCCAGCAGTTATCAGTTGGGCATCCCGATATCGGGCTACACCTTC
CASSYQLGIPISGYTF
>TRBV5-4|.|TRBJ2-5|.
TGTGCCAGCAGCTTAAGTGGTCAAGAGACCCAGTACTTC
CASSLSGQETQYF
>TRBV14|TRBD1|TRBJ2-2|.
TGTGCCAGCAGCCGGACAGGTGCGAACACCGGGGAGCTGTTTTTT
CASSRTGANTGELFF
>TRBV6-1|.|TRBJ1-3|.
TGTGCCAGCAGTGACCTAGGGGTGAGAAACACCATATATTTT
CASSDLGVRNTIYF
>TRBV7-8|TRBD2|TRBJ2-3|.
TGTGCCAGCAGCCCCCCCTTACGGGAGGGCACAGATACGCAGTATTTT
CASSPPLREGTDTQYF
>TRBV12-5|.|TRBJ1-4|.
TGTGCTAGTGGTTCCGGGGACATAAATGAAAAACTGTTTTTT
CASGSGDINEKLFF
>TRBV7-9|.|TRBJ1-1|.
TGTGCCAGCAGCTGGGACTTAGTGAACACTGAAGCTTTCTTT
CASSWDLVNTEAFF
>TRBV7-6|.|TRBJ2-2|.
TGTGCCAGCAGCTTACTGGCGGGGATGAACACCGGGGAGCTGTTTTTT
CASSLLAGMNTGELFF
>TRBV9|.|TRBJ1-2|.
TGTGCCAGCAGCGTAGGCCAGGTGGTTAACTATGGCTACACCTTC
CASSVGQVVNYGYTF
>TRBV6-5|.|TRBJ2-5|.
TGTGCCAGCAGTTACTCTGGCGGGGCGAATGGGGAGACCCAGTACTTC
CASSYSGGANGETQYF
>TRBV7-2|TRBD1|TRBJ1-1|.
TGTGCCAGCAGCTACCAGGGGGCGACTGAAGCTTTCTTT
CASSYQGATEAFF
>TRBV7-9|.|TRBJ2-2|.
TGTGCCAGCACCCAACTAGCTTCGGGCGGGGAGCTGTTTTTT
CASTQLASGGELFF
>TRBV18|.|TRBJ2-1|few
TGTGCCAGCTCACCACCGGCGCCTAAATCCTACAATGAGCAGTTCTTC
CASSPPAPKSYNEQFF
>TRBV10-3|.|TRBJ2-3|.
TGTGCCATCAGGGGGGTGACAGATACGCAGTATTTT
CAIRGVTDTQYF
>TRBV4-2|TRBD2|TRBJ2-1|.
TGTGCCAGCAGCCAAGACCCCGGGACTAGCGCCTCGCAGTTCTTC
CASSQDPGTSASQFF
>TRBV19|.|TRBJ2-7|.
TGTGCCAGTACCGAGGGTCAGGGGAGCTACGAGCAGTACTTC
CASTEGQGSYEQYF
>TRBV6-6|.|TRBJ1-2|.
TGTGCCAGCAGTTACTCGAGAGCAGGGGAAGTGTGGGGCTACACCTTC
CASSYSRAGEVWGYTF
>TRBV19|TRBD1|TRBJ2-7|.
TGTGCCAGTAGCCCCTCACCGGGACAGGGAATACACGAGCAGTACTTC
CASSPSPGQGIHEQYF
>TRBV6-1|.|TRBJ1-2|.
TGTGCCAGCAGTGAAAGAGGCGGGGGTGGCTACACCTTC
CASSERGGGGYTF
>TRBV7-2|.|TRBJ1-2|few
TGTGCCAGCAGCCTCTCCCGGTATGGCTACACCTTC
CASSLSRYGYTF
>TRBV5-6|.|TRBJ2-2|.
TGTGCCAGCGGACAAGCGGGTTCTTTCACCGGGGAGCTGTTTTTT
CASGQAGSFTGELFF
>TRBV18|.|TRBJ1-1|few
TGTGCCAGCTCGTTTACCCAGGGAAGGGACACTGAAGCTTTCTTT
CASSFTQGRDTEAFF